This TCR beta chain derives from a study of T-cell reconstitution after alpha-beta-depleted transplantation in children. Broader study findings: After transplant, high TCRbeta diversity at day 60 in some patients arose from surviving recipient T cells and thymic progenitors. After transplant, at about two months, alpha-beta T cells were reportedly derived from several hundred expanded graft clones. When one year had passed after transplant, most T-cell counts and diversity came from newly produced T cells.

On this clonotype itself: Antigen unknown.

Molecular barcoding with unique molecular identifiers was used for the TCRbeta library. TCRdb recomputed calls from the PCR reads with MiXCR, one row per CDR3 protein. Of some 200,000 distinct CDR3 sequences in the sample, 9.5% to 13% are singletons; the top ten hold 28%. This TCR was sampled from a child younger than two with acute myeloid leukemia, due to receive a stem cell transplant. The material was PBMCs, obtained before TCRalphabeta/CD19-depleted stem cell transplant.

CDR3 region: CSASRTSGKYEQYF. The CDR3 DNA reads as TGCAGTGCTAGCCGGACTAGCGGGAAGTACGAGCAGTACTTC. The gene calls are TRBV20-1 and TRBJ2-7; 12 bases are a match to TRBD2. The ends lost 3 bases at V and 4 bases at J; junction bases unmatched: 4. The CDR3 covers 14 residues. Per the germline V gene, CDR1 is DFQATT and CDR2 is SNEGSKA (reference sequence).